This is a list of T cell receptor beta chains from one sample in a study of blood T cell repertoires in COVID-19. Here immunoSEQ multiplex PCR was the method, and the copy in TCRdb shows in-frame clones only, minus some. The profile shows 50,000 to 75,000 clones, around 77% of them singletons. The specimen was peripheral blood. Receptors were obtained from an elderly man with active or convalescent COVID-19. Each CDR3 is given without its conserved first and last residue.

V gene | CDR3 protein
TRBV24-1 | ATSDRDEQF
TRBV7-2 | ASSFLNEQF
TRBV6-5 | ASTPGGFGDTQY
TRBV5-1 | ASSLVASGGQETQY
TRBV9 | ASSVQGDLSYEQY
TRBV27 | ASKAWREGADTQY
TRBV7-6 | ASSLGTARDQPQH
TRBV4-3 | ASSQDPGTGVSMPQETQY
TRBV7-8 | ASSLVPAGGHGGTQY
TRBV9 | ASSVAQAYRGYGYT
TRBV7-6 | ASSCPRDRGNETQY
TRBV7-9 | ASSRPSGGPETQY
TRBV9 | ASSVVLASGMNEQF
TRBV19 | ASSGDGDQPQH
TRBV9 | AMPRKGQGNEQF
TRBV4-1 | ASSQDGNSYNEQF
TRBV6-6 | ASSREGTGAFATNEKLF
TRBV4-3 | ASSQRQGSGNTIY
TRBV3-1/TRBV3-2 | ASSQDRSETQY
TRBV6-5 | ASSYFGARGNSPLH